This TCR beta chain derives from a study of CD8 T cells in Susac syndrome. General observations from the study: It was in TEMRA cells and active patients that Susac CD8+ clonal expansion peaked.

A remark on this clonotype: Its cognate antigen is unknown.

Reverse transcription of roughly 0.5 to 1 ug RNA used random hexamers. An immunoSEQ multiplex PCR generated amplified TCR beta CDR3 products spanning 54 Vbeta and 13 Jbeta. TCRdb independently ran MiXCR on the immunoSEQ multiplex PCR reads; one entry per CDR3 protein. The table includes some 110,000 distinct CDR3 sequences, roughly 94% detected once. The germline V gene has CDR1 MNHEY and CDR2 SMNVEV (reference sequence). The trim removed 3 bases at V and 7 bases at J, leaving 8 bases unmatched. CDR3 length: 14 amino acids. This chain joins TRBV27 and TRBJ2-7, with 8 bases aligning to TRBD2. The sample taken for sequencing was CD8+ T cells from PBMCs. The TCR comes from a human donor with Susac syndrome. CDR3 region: CASSFQSGGGEQYF. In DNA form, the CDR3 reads TGTGCCAGCAGTTTCCAGAGCGGGGGAGGGGAGCAGTACTTC.